This record concerns one T cell receptor beta chain sequence. Antigen: not known. This sample was taken from a study of T cells in localized non-small cell lung cancer. Clones were sequenced by immunoSEQ multiplex PCR, and TCRdb holds only the in-frame ones, with some missing. The sample shows over 30,000 clones, about nine tenths of them seen only once. Trimming stripped 4 bases from V and 1 base from J, with 8 bases between. The CDR3 sequence is 13 residues long. CDR1 is SNHLY and CDR2 is FYNNEI in the germline V gene. Overall study results and limits: Patients showing higher blood T cell density tended to see longer overall survival. Uninvolved adjacent lung showed the highest T cell clonality, exceeding tumor. Adjacent lung was found to contain a median about 55 of the top 100 tumor clones.

The sequence was obtained from a man aged 35 to 69 with stage I lung adenocarcinoma. The V gene is TRBV2, the J gene TRBJ2-7, with D unclear. Here the sequenced sample was peripheral blood, taken before any cancer treatment. In DNA, the CDR3 is TGTGCCAGCAGTGTTAGACCTTCCTACGAGCAGTACTTC. Its translation: CASSVRPSYEQYF.